This T cell receptor beta chain was captured by sequencing in a study of regulatory T cells in long-lasting Graves disease. Looking at the study overall: Graves' patients with a new diagnosis had received antithyroid drugs under 3 months. Notes on the study in general: Study of thyroid tissue was not done, with only peripheral blood studied. TRBV28, TRBJ1-2 and TRBJ2-5 were favored in persistent disease. Patients whose Graves' disease persisted exhibited lower TCR diversity than those newly diagnosed.

The germline V gene has CDR1 SGHVS and CDR2 FNYEAQ. CDR3 size: 15 residues. V dropped 2 bases and J dropped 4 bases, with 13 bases sitting between them. Construction of TCR beta libraries relied on iRepertoire HTBI primers and on Arm-PCR targeting CDR3 regions. TCRdb redid the calling of the multiplex PCR reads with MiXCR, one entry per CDR3 protein. Found here are more than 300,000 distinct CDR3 sequences, 15% to 18% of them singletons; the top ten hold around a fifth. This clonotype was counted many times. What it recognizes is unknown. Noted time point: newly diagnosed GD, antithyroid drugs for less than 3 months. Isolated PBMC RNA provided the starting material for the TCR library.

V gene TRBV7-6 combines with J gene TRBJ2-3; tentative D call: TRBD1 (6 bases). The sample in question was peripheral blood mononuclear cells (PBMCs), obtained at new diagnosis, from a patient treated with antithyroid drugs. The TCR was taken from a female donor with Graves disease. In nucleotides, the CDR3 is TGTGCCAGCAGCTTAACGTCACAGGGTCCAGATACGCAGTATTTT. Its translation is CASSLTSQGPDTQYF.